Each of the 5 T cell receptor beta chains below was sequenced from the same sample in a study of blood T cell repertoires in COVID-19. Method: immunoSEQ multiplex PCR; TCRdb's copy keeps in-frame clones and lacks some. This table holds around 320,000 clones, approximately 90% found once. The sample was PBMCs or T cells enriched from blood (not recorded which). Receptors were obtained from a woman in her twenties or thirties who had been exposed to COVID-19.

The rearrangement links TRBV7-2 to TRBJ1-2, with 9 bases matching TRBD1. The V segment lost 7 bases and the J segment 0 bases; nucleotides outside the gene matches: 12. Germline CDR1 reads SGHTA; CDR2 reads FQGNSA. The CDR3 totals 17 residues. CDR3 DNA: TGTGCCAGCACCCGCGGGACAGGGACGTACACTAACTATGGCTACACCTTC. Encoded protein: CASTRGTGTYTNYGYTF. Based on the CDR3 plus reference TRBV7-2 and TRBJ1-2, the full variable domain is GAGVSQSPSNKVTEKGKDVELRCDPISGHTALYWYRQSLGQGLEFLIYFQGNSAPDKSGLPSDRFSAERTGGSVSTLTIQRTQQEDSAVYLCASTRGTGTYTNYGYTFGSGTRLTVV.

The rearrangement links TRBV7-3 to TRBJ1-2; TRBD1 agrees at 9 bases. The CDR3 totals 13 residues. Germline V gene data show CDR1 as SGHTA and CDR2 as FQGTGA. V trimming: 4 bases; J trimming: 4 bases; junction bases outside the gene matches: 1. The CDR3 DNA reads TGTGCCAGCAGCTCGACAGGGGGCTATGGCTACACCTTC. Translation gives CASSSTGGYGYTF.

CDR3 coding DNA: TGTGCCAGTAGTATAAGGGGTTACACTGAAGCTTTCTTT. Amino acid sequence: CASSIRGYTEAFF. This chain links TRBV19 with TRBJ1-1; tentative D call: TRBD1 (5 bases). The CDR3 has 13 amino acids. V gave up 2 bases and J gave up 3 bases, with 7 bases separating them. Germline V lookup: CDR1 LNHDA, CDR2 SQIVND (reference sequence).

The V and J genes are TRBV2 and TRBJ2-3, with 8 nucleotides matching TRBD1. CDR1 SNHLY and CDR2 FYNNEI come from the germline V gene. With 3 bases clipped from V and 3 bases from J, the junction kept 8 bases outside the gene matches. The CDR3 runs to 16 residues. The CDR3 is CASSDSKQGGTDTQYF. The CDR3, as DNA: TGTGCCAGCAGTGACAGTAAACAGGGGGGTACAGATACGCAGTATTTT.

The V and J genes are TRBV7-2 and TRBJ1-6; possibly TRBD1 for D (6 bases). Per germline, CDR1 SGHTA and CDR2 FQGNSA. The CDR3 is made up of 13 amino acids. With 7 bases removed from V and 11 bases from J, the gap between germline ends came to 15 bases. CDR3 sequence reads: CASIMTGIPPLHF. DNA of the CDR3: TGTGCCAGCATCATGACAGGAATTCCACCCCTCCACTTT.